This T cell receptor beta chain came from a study of siplizumab effects on memory and regulatory T cells. Overall study findings and caveats: Confirmation was lacking for the suppressive function of proliferating Tregs derived from siplizumab cultures.

TCRdb's copy holds only in-frame clones and misses some; the assay was immunoSEQ multiplex PCR. Of approximately 120,000 clones in the sample, just over 90% were seen once. As to this clone: The antigen is unknown.

Germline values: CDR1 SGHRS, CDR2 YFSETQ. The germline V and J ends were trimmed by 4 bases and 7 bases, with 11 bases remaining between them. This CDR3 has 12 amino acids. Specimen: Tregs sorted from blood. The sequence derives from a human donor in good health. V gene TRBV5-1 combines with J gene TRBJ1-1, with a possible D match to TRBD1 (6 bases). CDR3 sequence reads: CASSKGGNEAFF. CDR3 bases: TGCGCCAGCAGCAAGGGGGGGAATGAAGCTTTCTTT.